Following are 7 T cell receptor beta chains from one sample sequenced in a study of early T cells in non-severe SARS-CoV-2 infection (dated by TCRdb to the early 2020s). Library method: 5' RACE. Instrument used: NextSeq 500. TCRdb redid the processing of the public reads, applying fastp at Q25 and MiXCR, and retained in-frame beta chains. Entries that share a CDR3 protein sequence are merged under the most common genes and DNA. The sample table records 75,000 or so distinct CDR3 sequences; approximately 12% of these occur just once. The ten largest clones represent less than 7% of the sample. Input material: whole blood. The receptors come from an adult who was a healthcare worker with PCR-confirmed SARS-CoV-2 infection or an uninfected control (not recorded which).

V and J are TRBV7-2 and TRBJ2-5; 8 bases line up with TRBD2. V dropped 2 bases and J dropped 5; count of bases not matched to a gene: 13. This CDR3 spans 17 amino acids. The germline V gene encodes CDR1 SGHTA and CDR2 FQGNSA. Here the CDR3 DNA reads TGTGCCAGCAGCTTATTTTTGCTAGCGGGCTCTTGGGAGACCCAGTACTTC. It yields the protein CASSLFLLAGSWETQYF.

CDR3 loop: CASSFDVPSGGRYEQYF. The CDR3 DNA reads TGTGCCAGCAGCTTTGATGTACCTAGCGGGGGGCGCTACGAGCAGTACTTC. J is TRBJ2-7 and V is TRBV11-2; 11 nucleotides agree with TRBD2. V lost 3 bases, J lost 3 bases, and 10 bases stayed unmatched. CDR1 is SGHAT, CDR2 FQNNGV, per germline. This CDR3 has 17 amino acids.

This clonotype was seen a few times. The genes are TRBV5-4 and TRBJ1-5, with a tentative D call TRBD1 (5 bases). From germline, CDR1 is SGHNT and CDR2 YYREEE (reference sequence). The CDR3 totals 13 residues. V lost 4 bases, J lost 6 bases, and 11 bases lay in between. The CDR3 nucleotides read TGTGCCAGCAGCATGTCAGGGACTCAGCCCCAGCATTTT. This gives the protein CASSMSGTQPQHF.

This clonotype was counted many times. V and J are TRBV7-3 and TRBJ2-3, with D unresolved. This CDR3 contains 13 residues. CDR1 SGHTA and CDR2 FQGTGA come from the germline V gene. Trimming took off 7 bases at V and 0 bases at J, with 8 bases between the two ends. CDR3 region: CASMLSSTDTQYF. The CDR3 bases are TGTGCCAGCATGCTTAGCAGCACAGATACGCAGTATTTT.

The sample holds a few counts of this clonotype. V gene TRBV7-9 combines with J gene TRBJ1-5, with 9 bases identical to TRBD1. The CDR3 runs 15 residues. V lost 7 bases, J lost 4 bases, and 8 bases stayed unmatched. The V gene's germline CDR1 is SEHNR and CDR2 FQNEAQ (reference sequence). Here the CDR3 DNA reads TGTGCCAGCACTAGAGGACAGGGGAGTAATCAGCCCCAGCATTTT. The encoded protein is CASTRGQGSNQPQHF. Full variable domain (outside the CDR3, taken from reference TRBV7-9 and TRBJ1-5): DTGVSQNPRHKITKRGQNVTFRCDPISEHNRLYWYRQTLGQGPEFLTYFQNEAQLEKSRLLSDRFSAERPKGSFSTLEIQRTEQGDSAMYLCASTRGQGSNQPQHFGDGTRLSIL.

J is TRBJ1-1 and V is TRBV20-1; tentative D call: TRBD1 (5 bases). V was pared by 8 bases and J by 4 bases, with 11 bases between. The CDR3 length is 11 residues. CDR1 and CDR2 (germline): DFQATT, SNEGSKA (reference sequence). The CDR3 region has the DNA TGCAGTTCCAGGGTGAGCACTGAAGCTTTCTTT. Translation: CSSRVSTEAFF.

This clonotype was seen repeatedly, ten times or more. V gene TRBV9 combines with J gene TRBJ2-2; 7 bases align to TRBD2. V dropped 4 bases and J dropped 2; count of bases not matched to a gene: 5. The CDR3 spans 15 residues. The germline V gene has CDR1 SGDLS and CDR2 YYNGEE. The CDR3 is CASSYSSGNTGELFF. Written as DNA, the CDR3 is TGTGCCAGCAGCTATTCTAGCGGAAACACCGGGGAGCTGTTTTTT.